The 21 T cell receptor beta chains below all came from one sample that was sequenced in a study of T cells in Graves' hyperthyroidism and ophthalmopathy. TCR beta CDR3 regions were amplified from RNA. An initial round of RT-PCR targeting the TCR CDR3 relied on the HTBI primer set. One entry per CDR3 protein results from TCRdb running MiXCR on the multiplex PCR reads. The table lists about 640,000 distinct CDR3 sequences, more than 12% of them singletons. Sequencing used blood. The receptors were gathered from a woman between 50 and 59 years old with Graves' ophthalmopathy.

The V call is TRBV19, the J call TRBJ2-7, with TRBD2 identical over 10 bases. Losses at the gene ends were 10 bases for V and 3 bases for J; bases not matched to a gene: 6. The CDR3 consists of 13 residues. CDR1 LNHDA and CDR2 SQIVND come from the germline V gene (reference sequence). In DNA form, the CDR3 reads TGTGCCACCGCTAGCGGGAGTCTCTACGAGCAGTACTTC. It is translated as CATASGSLYEQYF.

This clonotype was counted at least ten times. This sequence joins TRBV30 and TRBJ1-2; TRBD1 might be the D (6 bases). Germline V CDR1 and CDR2: GTSNPN, SVGIG (reference sequence). The ends were cut back, 4 bases at V and 5 bases at J, with 14 bases in the middle. This CDR3 contains 13 residues. CDR3 residues: CAWTTGHIYGYTF. The DNA for the CDR3 is TGTGCCTGGACGACGGGACATATTTATGGCTACACCTTC.

This clonotype was picked up a small number of times. This sequence joins TRBV7-8 and TRBJ2-4, with 13 bases lining up with TRBD2. The CDR3 has 15 amino acids. The V and J ends lost 1 base and 9 bases, in that order; junction bases with no gene match: 3. In germline, CDR1 is SGHVS, CDR2 FQNEAQ. The CDR3 DNA reads TGTGCCAGCAGCTTAGGACTAGCGGGAGGAGGCATTCAGTACTTC. Translated, it gives CASSLGLAGGGIQYF.

This clonotype was observed many times. The chain couples TRBV30 to TRBJ2-1, with D hard to call. The CDR3 consists of 13 residues. Germline CDR1 reads GTSNPN; CDR2 reads SVGIG (reference sequence). V lost 3 bases to trimming and J lost 7 bases, with 13 bases between them. The CDR3 DNA follows: TGTGCCTGGAGCCGTGAGGTGGGAAATGAGCAGTTCTTC. Translating gives CAWSREVGNEQFF.

This chain connects TRBV29-1 to TRBJ2-7, with 13 bases fitting TRBD2. Germline loops: CDR1 SQVTM, CDR2 ANQGSEA. The junction had 6 bases not matched to a gene; V was cut back by 7 bases and J by 6 bases. There are 13 residues in the CDR3. This chain's CDR3 is CSGGTSGEGEQYF. Here the CDR3 DNA reads TGCAGCGGGGGGACTAGCGGGGAAGGCGAGCAGTACTTC.

The sample holds a few counts of this clonotype. The gene calls are TRBV7-3 and TRBJ2-2; D is uncertain. The CDR3 is made up of 14 amino acids. Germline CDR1 SGHTA, CDR2 FQGTGA. The germline V and J ends were trimmed by 6 bases and 1 base, with 9 bases remaining between them. The CDR3 DNA sequence: TGTGCCAGCAGTCGCGACAAGAACACCGGGGAGCTGTTTTTT. Amino acid sequence: CASSRDKNTGELFF.

For the CDR3, the DNA is TGTGCCAGCAGTTACGGACAGGCCCCCTATGGCTACACCTTC. Encoded protein: CASSYGQAPYGYTF. The chain links TRBV6-5 to TRBJ1-2; 7 nucleotides align to TRBD1. With 2 bases clipped from V and 4 bases from J, the junction kept 4 bases outside the gene matches. The germline CDR1 and CDR2 sequences are MNHEY and SVGAGI. CDR3 length equals 14 residues.

This clonotype showed up many times. V and J are TRBV28 and TRBJ2-7; 9 bases are shared with TRBD2. The CDR3 spans 15 residues. V lost 2 bases, J lost 4 bases, and 6 bases stayed unmatched. The germline CDR1 and CDR2 sequences are MDHEN and SYDVKM. The CDR3 DNA reads as TGTGCCAGCAGTTTACAACCGGGACTAGCTTACGAGCAGTACTTC. Encoded protein: CASSLQPGLAYEQYF.

This clonotype was counted at least ten times. The chain couples TRBV5-8 to TRBJ2-7; D is perhaps TRBD2 (7 bases). Germline V CDR1 and CDR2: SGHTS, YDEGEE. V was trimmed by 0 bases and J by 8 bases, leaving 15 bases between them. This CDR3 region has 14 residues. CDR3 protein: CASSLDMGGPQQYF. In DNA form, the CDR3 reads TGTGCCAGCAGCTTGGATATGGGGGGGCCGCAGCAGTACTTC.

This clonotype was seen more than once but under ten times. The chain has TRBV27 and TRBJ2-5; 10 bases align to TRBD1. Germline V gives CDR1 MNHEY, CDR2 SMNVEV (reference sequence). CDR3 size: 15 residues. With 5 bases clipped from V and 4 bases from J, the junction kept 7 bases outside the gene matches. The CDR3 DNA is TGTGCCAGCAGTCCTAGGACAGGGGGGCTAGAGACCCAGTACTTC. The encoded protein is CASSPRTGGLETQYF.

This clonotype was recorded many times. Here the CDR3 reads CASSPNTGANTEAFF. In DNA form, the CDR3 reads TGTGCCAGCTCACCAAACACAGGGGCTAACACTGAAGCTTTCTTT. V gene TRBV18 combines with J gene TRBJ1-1, with 7 positions matching TRBD1. Germline V CDR1 and CDR2: KGHSH, LQKENI. The CDR3 consists of 15 residues. J was trimmed by 2 bases and V by 2 bases; bases with no gene match: 5. Combining the CDR3 with reference TRBV18 and TRBJ1-1 gives the whole variable domain NAGVMQNPRHLVRRRGQEARLRCSPMKGHSHVYWYRQLPEEGLKFMVYLQKENIIDESGMPKERFSAEFPKEGPSILRIQQVVRGDSAAYFCASSPNTGANTEAFFGQGTRLTVV.

V gene TRBV20-1 combines with J gene TRBJ2-5, with D tentatively TRBD1 (5 bases). V lost 3 bases to trimming and J lost 2 bases, with 10 bases between them. Germline-derived CDR1 and CDR2 are DFQATT and SNEGSKA (reference sequence). The CDR3 runs 13 residues. The CDR3 nucleotides are TGCAGTGCTAGTTTGGCAGGGCAAGAGACCCAGTACTTC. Translating gives CSASLAGQETQYF.

The J gene is TRBJ2-5, the V gene TRBV7-2, with 10 bases aligning to TRBD1. J lost 5 bases, V lost 6 bases, and 3 bases had no gene match. The CDR3 covers 13 residues. The V gene's germline CDR1 is SGHTA and CDR2 FQGNSA. The CDR3 is CASRGTGVETQYF. In DNA form, the CDR3 reads TGTGCCAGCAGGGGGACAGGGGTGGAGACCCAGTACTTC.

This clonotype appeared many times. The chain joins TRBV7-8 to TRBJ1-4; the D is unclear. The CDR3 has 14 residues. Per the germline V gene, CDR1 is SGHVS and CDR2 is FQNEAQ. Trimming cost V 1 base and J 7 bases, with 10 bases left between them. CDR3 protein: CASSLDGNGEKLFF. The CDR3 DNA reads TGTGCCAGCAGCTTAGACGGGAATGGTGAAAAACTGTTTTTT.

Here the CDR3 reads CASSIITGRGPGEQYF. CDR3 DNA sequence: TGTGCCAGCAGCATAATAACAGGGCGCGGTCCGGGGGAGCAGTACTTC. The gene calls are TRBV11-2 and TRBJ2-7; D possibly corresponds to TRBD1 (6 bases). Between the trimmed V and J ends, which lost 5 bases and 7 bases, there was a span of 24 bases. Germline CDR1 SGHAT, CDR2 FQNNGV. CDR3 length equals 16 residues.

This clonotype was picked up many times. This chain joins TRBV7-3 and TRBJ2-1, with 8 bases matching TRBD2. V lost 5 bases, J lost 4 bases, and 10 bases stayed unmatched. Germline V gene sequence: CDR1 SGHTA, CDR2 FQGTGA. CDR3 length: 16 residues. DNA for the CDR3: TGTGCCAGCAGCACAATCACTAGCGGAGGATACAATGAGCAGTTCTTC. It is translated as CASSTITSGGYNEQFF.

This clonotype occurred a few times. This chain connects TRBV6-1 to TRBJ1-6; 7 bases match TRBD1. The CDR3 length is 16 residues. In germline, CDR1 is MNHNS, CDR2 SASEGT. Losses at the gene ends were 6 bases for V and 4 bases for J; bases not matched to a gene: 9. The DNA for the CDR3 is TGTGCCAGCAGGGAGGACAGGTCCCCTTATAATTCACCCCTCCACTTT. Translation gives CASREDRSPYNSPLHF.

This clonotype was counted between two and nine times. The genes are TRBV24-1 and TRBJ1-5, with D maybe TRBD1 (6 bases). The CDR3 is 15 residues long. With 4 bases removed from V and 2 bases from J, the gap between germline ends came to 11 bases. Germline CDR1 reads KGHDR; CDR2 reads SFDVKD. The CDR3: CATSDSRQGNQPQHF. As DNA, the CDR3 is TGTGCCACCAGTGACTCCAGACAGGGCAATCAGCCCCAGCATTTT.

The gene calls are TRBV5-1 and TRBJ2-2, with 13 bases aligning to TRBD2. CDR3 length: 19 amino acids. Germline V gene data show CDR1 as SGHRS and CDR2 as YFSETQ. The V segment lost 4 bases and the J segment 5 bases; nucleotides outside the gene matches: 14. The CDR3 nucleotides read TGCGCCAGCAGCACGGACCCTACTAGCGGGAGGGGAGGTACCGGGGAGCTGTTTTTT. Amino acids: CASSTDPTSGRGGTGELFF.

This chain uses TRBV20-1 with TRBJ2-5; possibly TRBD1 or TRBD2 for D (6 bases each). Between the trimmed V and J ends, which lost 3 bases and 5 bases, there was a span of 19 bases. Germline CDR1 and CDR2: DFQATT and SNEGSKA (reference sequence). This CDR3 has 15 amino acids. Here the CDR3 reads CSASSGGSHGETQYF. In DNA form, the CDR3 reads TGCAGTGCTAGCTCCGGGGGCTCCCATGGGGAGACCCAGTACTTC.

There are a few counts of this clonotype. V usage is TRBV20-1 and J usage is TRBJ1-5; tentative D call: TRBD1 (5 bases). CDR1 is DFQATT, CDR2 SNEGSKA, per germline (reference sequence). This CDR3 contains 14 residues. Trimming took off 0 bases at V and 6 bases at J, with 12 bases between the two ends. CDR3 protein: CSARDLAGLQPQHF. In nucleotides, the CDR3 is TGCAGTGCTAGAGATTTGGCAGGGCTTCAGCCCCAGCATTTT.